This TCR beta chain comes out of a study of blood T cell repertoires in COVID-19. Across the study: T cells, B-cell-depleted T cells, or PBMCs supplied cDNA or gDNA.

CDR1 and CDR2 (germline): MNHEY, SVGAGI. The V and J ends lost 10 bases and 7 bases respectively, with 11 bases between them. This CDR3 has 11 residues. Clones were read by immunoSEQ multiplex PCR, and TCRdb kept only the in-frame ones, dropping some. This table holds about 140,000 clones, over 75% found once. The sequencing sample was made of peripheral blood. The chain is built from TRBV6-5 and TRBJ2-1, with D perhaps TRBD2 (6 bases). The clonotype comes from a woman between 50 and 59 years old with acute or convalescent COVID-19. The CDR3 DNA follows: TGTGCCACGGCGGGGTGGAATGAGCAGTTCTTC. This codes for CATAGWNEQFF.